Given below is one TCR beta chain in context. The V gene lost 1 base and the J gene lost 1 base, with 15 bases spanning the gap. This CDR3 has 17 residues. Looked up from germline, CDR1 is SGDLS and CDR2 is YYNGEE. Everyone who took part was roughly 18 to 100 years old, and they came from 20 to 25 US areas. Each participant's cohort was designated according to participant-reported clinical history. This record belongs to a study of blood T cell repertoires in COVID-19. For the study at large: The analysed material was cDNA or gDNA that came from T cells, B-cell-depleted T cells, or PBMCs.

Produced via immunoSEQ multiplex PCR; TCRdb's table is partial and in-frame only. The repertoire holds just over 250,000 clones, with 80% to 90% as singletons. Sequenced sample: PBMCs or T cells enriched from blood (not recorded which). This clonotype originated in a man aged 30 to 39 with acute COVID-19. The chain combines TRBV9 with TRBJ1-3, with D unresolved. CDR3 sequence reads: CASSVQAGSRSGNTIYF. The CDR3 region has the DNA TGTGCCAGCAGCGTACAGGCTGGATCTCGATCTGGAAACACCATATATTTT. Filled out from reference TRBV9 and TRBJ1-3, the complete variable domain reads DSGVTQTPKHLITATGQRVTLRCSPRSGDLSVYWYQQSLDQGLQFLIQYYNGEERAKGNILERFSAQQFPDLHSELNLSSLELGDSALYFCASSVQAGSRSGNTIYFGEGSWLTVV.